This T cell receptor (beta chain) originates from a study of blood T cell repertoires in COVID-19. Study-wide context: The samples span acute and convalescent COVID-19 from the United States, Italy and Spain.

Clones were sequenced by immunoSEQ multiplex PCR, and TCRdb holds only the in-frame ones, with some missing. Seen here are fewer than 350,000 clones, approximately 91% observed once, and the top ten hold 2.3%. J gave up 4 bases and V 0 bases, and 8 bases lay outside the gene matches. The germline CDR1 and CDR2 sequences are SGHDT and YYEEEE. The CDR3 totals 16 residues. This chain uses TRBV5-6 with TRBJ1-1; TRBD1 agrees at 8 bases. The sequenced sample consisted of PBMCs or T cells enriched from blood (not recorded which). The clonotype was recovered from a woman in her 40s with acute COVID-19. Written as DNA, the CDR3 is TGTGCCAGCAGCTTGGTAGTCCAGGGGGCGACCACTGAAGCTTTCTTT. Amino acid sequence: CASSLVVQGATTEAFF.